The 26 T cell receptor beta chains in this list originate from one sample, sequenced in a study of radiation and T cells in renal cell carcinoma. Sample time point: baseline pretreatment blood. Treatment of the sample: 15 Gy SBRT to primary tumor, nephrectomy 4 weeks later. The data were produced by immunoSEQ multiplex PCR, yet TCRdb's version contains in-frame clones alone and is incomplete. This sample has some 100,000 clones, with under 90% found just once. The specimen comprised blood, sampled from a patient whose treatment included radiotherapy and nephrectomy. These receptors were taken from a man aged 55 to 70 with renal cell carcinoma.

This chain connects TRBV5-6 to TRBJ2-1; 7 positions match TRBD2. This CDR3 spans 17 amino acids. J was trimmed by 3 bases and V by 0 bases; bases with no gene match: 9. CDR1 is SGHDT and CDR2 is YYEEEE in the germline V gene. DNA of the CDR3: TGTGCCAGCAGCTTGGGGGCCGGCGGGAGACGCTACAATGAGCAGTTCTTC. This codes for CASSLGAGGRRYNEQFF.

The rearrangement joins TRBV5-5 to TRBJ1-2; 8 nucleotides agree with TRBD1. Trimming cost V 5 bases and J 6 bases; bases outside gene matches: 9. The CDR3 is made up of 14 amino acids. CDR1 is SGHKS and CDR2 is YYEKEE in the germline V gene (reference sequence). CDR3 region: CASRDRGIKDGYTF. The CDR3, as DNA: TGTGCCAGCAGAGACAGGGGAATCAAGGATGGCTACACCTTC.

The CDR3 region is CASSLETGMGTGELFF. The DNA of the CDR3 is TGTGCCAGCAGCTTGGAGACAGGGATGGGAACCGGGGAGCTGTTTTTT. The chain carries TRBV11-3 and TRBJ2-2; 7 bases fit TRBD1. The CDR3 is made up of 16 amino acids. The ends lost 3 bases at V and 5 bases at J; junction bases unmatched: 9. Germline CDR1 reads SGHNT; CDR2 reads YENEEA.

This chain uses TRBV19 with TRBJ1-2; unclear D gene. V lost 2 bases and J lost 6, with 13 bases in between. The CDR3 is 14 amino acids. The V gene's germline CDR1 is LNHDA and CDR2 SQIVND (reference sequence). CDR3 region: CASSIPGLKNGYTF. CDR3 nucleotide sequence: TGTGCCAGTAGTATACCCGGTCTGAAGAATGGCTACACCTTC.

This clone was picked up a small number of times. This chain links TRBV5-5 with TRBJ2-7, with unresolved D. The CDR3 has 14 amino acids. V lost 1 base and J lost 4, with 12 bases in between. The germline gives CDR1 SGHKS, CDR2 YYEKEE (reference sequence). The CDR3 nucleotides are TGTGCCAGCAGCTTGAGGTGGGAATTATACGAGCAGTACTTC. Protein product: CASSLRWELYEQYF.

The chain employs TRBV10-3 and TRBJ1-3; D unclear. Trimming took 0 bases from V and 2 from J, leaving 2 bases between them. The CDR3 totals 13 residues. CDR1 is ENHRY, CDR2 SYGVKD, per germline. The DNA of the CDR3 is TGTGCCATCAGTGAGTCTGCTGGAAACACCATATATTTT. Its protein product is CAISESAGNTIYF.

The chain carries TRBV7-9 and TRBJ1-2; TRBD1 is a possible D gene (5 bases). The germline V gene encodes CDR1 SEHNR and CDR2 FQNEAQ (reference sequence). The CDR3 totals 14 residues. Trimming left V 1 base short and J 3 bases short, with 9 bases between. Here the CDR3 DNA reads TGTGCCAGCAGCTTAGGTGACAGACACTATGGCTACACCTTC. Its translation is CASSLGDRHYGYTF.

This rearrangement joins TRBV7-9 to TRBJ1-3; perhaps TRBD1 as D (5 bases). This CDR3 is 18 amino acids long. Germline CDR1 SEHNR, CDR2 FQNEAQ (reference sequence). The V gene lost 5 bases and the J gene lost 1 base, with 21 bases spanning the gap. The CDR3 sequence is CASSLERGPRRSGNTIYF. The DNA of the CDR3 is TGTGCCAGCAGCCTAGAACGGGGACCCCGAAGGTCTGGAAACACCATATATTTT. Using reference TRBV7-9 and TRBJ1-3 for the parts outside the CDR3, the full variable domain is DTGVSQNPRHKITKRGQNVTFRCDPISEHNRLYWYRQTLGQGPEFLTYFQNEAQLEKSRLLSDRFSAERPKGSFSTLEIQRTEQGDSAMYLCASSLERGPRRSGNTIYFGEGSWLTVV.

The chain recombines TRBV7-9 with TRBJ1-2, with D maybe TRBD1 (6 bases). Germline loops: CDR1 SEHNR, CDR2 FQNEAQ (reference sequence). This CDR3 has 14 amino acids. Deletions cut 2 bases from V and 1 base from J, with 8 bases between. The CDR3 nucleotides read TGTGCCAGCAGCTTACAGGGGAGTAACTATGGCTACACCTTC. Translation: CASSLQGSNYGYTF. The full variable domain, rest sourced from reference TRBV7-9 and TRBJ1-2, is DTGVSQNPRHKITKRGQNVTFRCDPISEHNRLYWYRQTLGQGPEFLTYFQNEAQLEKSRLLSDRFSAERPKGSFSTLEIQRTEQGDSAMYLCASSLQGSNYGYTFGSGTRLTVV.

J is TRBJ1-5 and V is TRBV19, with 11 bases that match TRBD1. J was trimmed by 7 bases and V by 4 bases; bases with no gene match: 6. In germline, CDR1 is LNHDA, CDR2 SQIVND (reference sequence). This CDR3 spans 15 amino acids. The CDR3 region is CASSTGTGGGQPQHF. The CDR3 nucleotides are TGTGCCAGTAGTACCGGGACAGGGGGGGGACAGCCCCAGCATTTT.

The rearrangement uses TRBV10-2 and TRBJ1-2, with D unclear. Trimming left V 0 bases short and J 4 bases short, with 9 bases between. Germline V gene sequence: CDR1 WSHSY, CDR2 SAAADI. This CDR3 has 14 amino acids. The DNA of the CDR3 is TGCGCCAGCAGTGAGTCGAGAACAGCCTATGGCTACACCTTC. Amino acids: CASSESRTAYGYTF.

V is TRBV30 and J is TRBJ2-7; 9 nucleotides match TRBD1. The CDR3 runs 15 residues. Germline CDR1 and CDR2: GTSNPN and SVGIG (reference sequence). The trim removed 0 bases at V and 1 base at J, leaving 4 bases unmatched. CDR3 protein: CAWSVTGQGSYEQYF. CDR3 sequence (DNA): TGTGCCTGGAGTGTAACGGGACAGGGATCCTACGAGCAGTACTTC.

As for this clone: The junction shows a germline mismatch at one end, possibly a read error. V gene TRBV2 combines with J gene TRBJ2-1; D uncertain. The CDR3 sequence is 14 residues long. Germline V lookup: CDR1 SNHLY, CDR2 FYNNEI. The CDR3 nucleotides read TGTGCCAGCAGTGAAGAGGATTCATACACTGAGCAGTTCTTC. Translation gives CASSEEDSYTEQFF.

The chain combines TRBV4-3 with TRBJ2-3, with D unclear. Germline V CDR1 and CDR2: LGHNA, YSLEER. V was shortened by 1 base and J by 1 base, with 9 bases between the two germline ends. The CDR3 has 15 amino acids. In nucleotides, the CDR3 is TGCGCCAGCAGCCAAGGTCAGGTCGGCACAGATACGCAGTATTTT. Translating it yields CASSQGQVGTDTQYF.

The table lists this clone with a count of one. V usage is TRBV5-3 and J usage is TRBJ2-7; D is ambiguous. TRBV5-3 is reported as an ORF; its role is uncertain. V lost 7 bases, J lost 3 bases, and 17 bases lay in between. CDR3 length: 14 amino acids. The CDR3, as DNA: TGTGCCAGAGTCTGGGGTCAAAGAGGCTACGAGCAGTACTTC. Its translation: CARVWGQRGYEQYF.

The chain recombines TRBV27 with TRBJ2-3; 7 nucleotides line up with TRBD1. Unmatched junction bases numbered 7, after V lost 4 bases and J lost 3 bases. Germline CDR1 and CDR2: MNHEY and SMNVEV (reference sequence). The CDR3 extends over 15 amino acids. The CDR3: CASSWGTEGTDTQYF. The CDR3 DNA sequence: TGTGCCAGCAGTTGGGGGACAGAGGGGACAGATACGCAGTATTTT.

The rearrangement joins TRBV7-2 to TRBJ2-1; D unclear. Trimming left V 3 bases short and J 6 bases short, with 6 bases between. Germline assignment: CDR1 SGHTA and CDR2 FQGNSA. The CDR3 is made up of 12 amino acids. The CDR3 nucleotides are TGTGCCAGCAGCTTGAATTTCAATGAGCAGTTCTTC. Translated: CASSLNFNEQFF.

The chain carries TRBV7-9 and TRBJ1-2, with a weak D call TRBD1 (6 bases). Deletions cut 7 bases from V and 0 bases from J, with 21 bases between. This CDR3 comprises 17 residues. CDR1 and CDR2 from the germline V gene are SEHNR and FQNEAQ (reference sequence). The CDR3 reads CASTNREGGGPNYGYTF. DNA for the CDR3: TGTGCCAGCACCAACAGGGAGGGAGGGGGGCCTAACTATGGCTACACCTTC.

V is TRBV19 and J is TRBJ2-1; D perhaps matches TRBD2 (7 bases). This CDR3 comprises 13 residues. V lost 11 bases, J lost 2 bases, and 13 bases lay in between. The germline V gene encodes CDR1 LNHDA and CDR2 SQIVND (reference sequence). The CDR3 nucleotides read TGTGCCGTTCGGGGGGACACCTACAATGAGCAGTTCTTC. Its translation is CAVRGDTYNEQFF.

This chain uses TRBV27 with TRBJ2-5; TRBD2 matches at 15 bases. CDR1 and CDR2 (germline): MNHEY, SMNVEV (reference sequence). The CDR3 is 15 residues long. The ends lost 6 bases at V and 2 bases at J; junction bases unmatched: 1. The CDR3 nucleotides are TGTGCCAGCAGAGGACTAGCGGGAGGGCAAGAGACCCAGTACTTC. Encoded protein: CASRGLAGGQETQYF.

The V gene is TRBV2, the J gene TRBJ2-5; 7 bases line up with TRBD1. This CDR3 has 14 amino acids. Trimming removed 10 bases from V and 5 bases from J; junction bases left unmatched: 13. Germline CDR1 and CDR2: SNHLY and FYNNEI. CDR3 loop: CAIPSRQGMETQYF. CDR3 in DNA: TGTGCCATCCCTTCCAGACAGGGTATGGAGACCCAGTACTTC. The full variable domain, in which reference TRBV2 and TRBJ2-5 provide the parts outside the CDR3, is EPEVTQTPSHQVTQMGQEVILRCVPISNHLYFYWYRQILGQKVEFLVSFYNNEISEKSEIFDDQFSVERPDGSNFTLKIRSTKLEDSAMYFCAIPSRQGMETQYFGPGTRLLVL.

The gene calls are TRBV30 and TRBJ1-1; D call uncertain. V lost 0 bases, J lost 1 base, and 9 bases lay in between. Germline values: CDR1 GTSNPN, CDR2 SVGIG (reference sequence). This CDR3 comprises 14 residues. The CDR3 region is CAWSVGGQNTEAFF. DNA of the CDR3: TGTGCCTGGAGTGTAGGAGGCCAGAACACTGAAGCTTTCTTT.

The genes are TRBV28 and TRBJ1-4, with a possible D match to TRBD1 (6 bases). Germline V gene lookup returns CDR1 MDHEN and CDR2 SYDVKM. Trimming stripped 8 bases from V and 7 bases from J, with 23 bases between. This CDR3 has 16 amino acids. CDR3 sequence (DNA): TGTGCCAGCCGCTTTACCCAGAGGGGGAAGGGTGAAAAACTGTTTTTT. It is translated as CASRFTQRGKGEKLFF. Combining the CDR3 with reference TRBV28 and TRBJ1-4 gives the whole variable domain DVKVTQSSRYLVKRTGEKVFLECVQDMDHENMFWYRQDPGLGLRLIYFSYDVKMKEKGDIPEGYSVSREKKERFSLILESASTNQTSMYLCASRFTQRGKGEKLFFGSGTQLSVL.

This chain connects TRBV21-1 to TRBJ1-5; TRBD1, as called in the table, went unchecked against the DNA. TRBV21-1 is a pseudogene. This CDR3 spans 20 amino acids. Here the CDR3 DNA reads TGTGCCAGCAGCAAATCGCCGATCCGGGACAGAGTTTATAGCAATCAGCCCCAGCATTTT. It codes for CASSKSPIRDRVYSNQPQHF.

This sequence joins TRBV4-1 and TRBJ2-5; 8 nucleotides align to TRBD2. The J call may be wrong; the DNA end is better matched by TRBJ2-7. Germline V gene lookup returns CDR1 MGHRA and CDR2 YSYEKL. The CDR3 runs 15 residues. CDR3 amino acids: CASSQGLAPAYEQYF. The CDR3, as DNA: TGCGCCAGCAGCCAAGGACTAGCGCCGGCCTACGAGCAGTACTTC.

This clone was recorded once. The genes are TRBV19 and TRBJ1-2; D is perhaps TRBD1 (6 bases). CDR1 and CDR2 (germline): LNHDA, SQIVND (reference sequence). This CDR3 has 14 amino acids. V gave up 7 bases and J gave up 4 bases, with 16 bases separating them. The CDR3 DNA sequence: TGTGCCAGTACCCAACAGGGAGCTCGCTATGGCTACACCTTC. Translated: CASTQQGARYGYTF.